Listed here are 12 T cell receptor beta chains from one sample, sequenced in a study of brain T cells in children with intractable seizures. The time point denotes: blood from clinic visit 5 months post-surgery; TSC patient then seizure free. Only in-frame clones appear in the TCRdb table, and some are missing; sequencing was by immunoSEQ multiplex PCR. The sample contains approximately 330,000 clones, about 93% of which appear only once. Here the sequenced sample was peripheral blood, taken approximately 5 months after surgery. The receptors stem from a boy under two years old with tuberous sclerosis and intractable seizures.

In DNA form, the CDR3 reads TGCGCCAGCAGCTCGGGTAGCGGGATTGGTTACGAGCAGTACTTC. This translates into CASSSGSGIGYEQYF. V gene TRBV5-1 combines with J gene TRBJ2-7, with 8 positions matching TRBD2. The CDR3 is made up of 15 amino acids. From germline, CDR1 is SGHRS and CDR2 YFSETQ. With 3 bases clipped from V and 4 bases from J, the junction kept 9 bases outside the gene matches.

This clone was seen once. The genes are TRBV9 and TRBJ2-7; unclear D gene. Germline CDR1 reads SGDLS; CDR2 reads YYNGEE. Trimming took off 0 bases at V and 2 bases at J, with 12 bases between the two ends. The CDR3 is made up of 15 amino acids. The CDR3 coding sequence is TGTGCCAGCAGCGTAGCGGCGGCTACGACCTACGAGCAGTACTTC. Amino acids: CASSVAAATTYEQYF.

The chain couples TRBV9 to TRBJ2-1; TRBD2 aligns across 12 bases. V gave up 4 bases and J gave up 0 bases; unmatched junction bases: 14. Looked up from germline, CDR1 is SGDLS and CDR2 is YYNGEE. This CDR3 contains 20 residues. CDR3 bases: TGTGCCAGCAGCTTGACTAGCGGGAGTGGACGGCGGAGCTCCTACAATGAGCAGTTCTTC. It codes for CASSLTSGSGRRSSYNEQFF.

This rearrangement joins TRBV19 to TRBJ1-5; TRBD1 matches 7 bases. The V segment lost 5 bases and the J segment 5 bases; nucleotides outside the gene matches: 6. The CDR3 consists of 14 residues. CDR1 and CDR2 (germline): LNHDA, SQIVND (reference sequence). CDR3 sequence reads: CASSDRDSDQPQHF. The DNA for the CDR3 is TGTGCCAGTAGTGACCGGGACAGTGATCAGCCCCAGCATTTT.

V is TRBV2 and J is TRBJ2-3, with 8 positions matching TRBD2. The CDR3 length is 16 residues. Germline loops: CDR1 SNHLY, CDR2 FYNNEI. V lost 0 bases, J lost 4 bases, and 6 bases stayed unmatched. CDR3 sequence: CASSEALRGGADTQYF. The CDR3 bases are TGTGCCAGCAGTGAAGCGCTTCGGGGGGGCGCAGATACGCAGTATTTT.

The chain uses TRBV30 and TRBJ1-3; D is undetermined. V lost 1 base and J lost 0, with 4 bases in between. The CDR3 is made up of 13 amino acids. Germline CDR1 is GTSNPN and CDR2 is SVGIG (reference sequence). Here the CDR3 reads CAWSGISGNTIYF. For the CDR3, the DNA is TGTGCCTGGAGTGGGATCTCTGGAAACACCATATATTTT.

The V and J genes are TRBV21-1 and TRBJ2-7; the table calls TRBD1, which could not be checked here. TRBV21-1 constitutes a pseudogene. CDR3 length: 18 residues. This CDR3 reads CASTDIGMCLEQGYEQYF. In DNA, the CDR3 is TGTGCCAGCACCGACATAGGTATGTGCCTTGAGCAGGGCTACGAGCAGTACTTC.

The chain joins TRBV5-8 to TRBJ2-6; D ambiguous. CDR1 is SGHTS, CDR2 YDEGEE, per germline. This CDR3 contains 13 residues. V gave up 1 base and J gave up 3 bases, with 2 bases separating them. In DNA form, the CDR3 reads TGTGCCAGCAGCTTGCGTGGGGCCAACGTCCTGACTTTC. This gives the protein CASSLRGANVLTF.

The V call is TRBV2, the J call TRBJ2-7; 8 bases agree with TRBD1. Germline CDR1 is SNHLY and CDR2 is FYNNEI. Trimming cost V 8 bases and J 4 bases; bases outside gene matches: 7. The CDR3 has 13 amino acids. CDR3 sequence reads: CASFPGGAYEQYF. CDR3 in DNA: TGTGCCAGCTTCCCAGGGGGCGCGTACGAGCAGTACTTC.

This clone showed up just once. The V call is TRBV3-1 (or the pseudogene TRBV3-2), the J call TRBJ2-1, with D tentatively TRBD1 (6 bases). Germline assignment: CDR1 LGHDT and CDR2 YNNKEL (reference sequence). This CDR3 spans 15 amino acids. The germline V and J ends were trimmed by 6 bases and 9 bases, with 21 bases remaining between them. The CDR3: CASREETGDTGEQFF. The CDR3 bases are TGTGCCAGCAGGGAGGAGACAGGAGACACCGGTGAGCAGTTCTTC.

The gene calls are TRBV3-1 (or the pseudogene TRBV3-2) and TRBJ2-7, with D tentatively TRBD1 or TRBD2 (6 bases each). Trimming took 0 bases from V and 4 from J, leaving 10 bases between them. Per the germline V gene, CDR1 is LGHDT and CDR2 is YNNKEL (reference sequence). This CDR3 contains 14 residues. In DNA, the CDR3 is TGTGCCAGCAGCCAAGATTGGGGGGCTTACGAGCAGTACTTC. This sequence encodes CASSQDWGAYEQYF.

CDR3 loop: CASSQDQRNTGELFF. The CDR3 DNA sequence: TGTGCCAGCAGCCAAGATCAGCGGAACACCGGGGAGCTGTTTTTT. The chain employs TRBV4-2 and TRBJ2-2, with D hard to call. The CDR3 is 15 residues long. Germline assignment: CDR1 LGHNA and CDR2 YNFKEQ. Trimming stripped 0 bases from V and 1 base from J, with 6 bases between.